This T cell receptor beta chain derives from a study of blood T cell repertoires in COVID-19. This clone was counted many times. Profiling relied on immunoSEQ multiplex PCR, and the TCRdb table lists in-frame clones only, not all of them. Among some 200,000 clones, about 88% were seen once, and the ten largest hold 2.5% to 3.5%. The CDR3 has 14 amino acids. After removal of 5 bases from V and 8 bases from J, the junction contained 6 bases not matched to a gene. In germline, CDR1 is MNHEY, CDR2 SVGAGI. The specimen was peripheral blood. The TCR sequence derives from a man aged 45 to 65 who had recovered from COVID-19. The chain carries TRBV6-5 and TRBJ1-4; 9 bases line up with TRBD1. The CDR3 spells CASSPGQGYEKLFF. In DNA form, the CDR3 reads TGTGCCAGCAGTCCGGGACAGGGTTACGAAAAACTGTTTTTT.